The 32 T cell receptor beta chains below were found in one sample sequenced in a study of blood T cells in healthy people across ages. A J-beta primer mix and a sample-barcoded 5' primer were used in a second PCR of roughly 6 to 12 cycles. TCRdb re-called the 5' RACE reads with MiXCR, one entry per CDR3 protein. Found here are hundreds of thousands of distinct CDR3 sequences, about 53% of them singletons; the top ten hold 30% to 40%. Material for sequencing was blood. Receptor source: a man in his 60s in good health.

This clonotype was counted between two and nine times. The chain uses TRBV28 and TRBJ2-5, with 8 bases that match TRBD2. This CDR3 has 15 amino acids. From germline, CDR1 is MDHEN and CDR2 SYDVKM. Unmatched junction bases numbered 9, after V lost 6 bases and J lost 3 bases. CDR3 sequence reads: CASSLRGGEEETQYF. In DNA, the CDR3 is TGTGCCAGCAGCCTCCGGGGGGGGGAAGAAGAGACCCAGTACTTC. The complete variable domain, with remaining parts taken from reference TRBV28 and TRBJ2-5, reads DVKVTQSSRYLVKRTGEKVFLECVQDMDHENMFWYRQDPGLGLRLIYFSYDVKMKEKGDIPEGYSVSREKKERFSLILESASTNQTSMYLCASSLRGGEEETQYFGPGTRLLVL.

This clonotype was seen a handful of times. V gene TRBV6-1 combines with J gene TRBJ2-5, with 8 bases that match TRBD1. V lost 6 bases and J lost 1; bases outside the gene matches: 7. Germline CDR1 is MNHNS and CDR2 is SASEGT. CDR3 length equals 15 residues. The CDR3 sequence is CASRSGGAGQETQYF. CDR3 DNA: TGTGCCAGCAGGTCAGGGGGCGCAGGCCAAGAGACCCAGTACTTC.

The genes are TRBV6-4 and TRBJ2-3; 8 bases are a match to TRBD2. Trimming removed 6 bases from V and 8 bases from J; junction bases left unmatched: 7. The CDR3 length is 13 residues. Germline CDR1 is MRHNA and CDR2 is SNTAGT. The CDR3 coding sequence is TGTGCCAGCAGCGTCGGGGGGGCCGGTACGCAGTATTTT. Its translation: CASSVGGAGTQYF.

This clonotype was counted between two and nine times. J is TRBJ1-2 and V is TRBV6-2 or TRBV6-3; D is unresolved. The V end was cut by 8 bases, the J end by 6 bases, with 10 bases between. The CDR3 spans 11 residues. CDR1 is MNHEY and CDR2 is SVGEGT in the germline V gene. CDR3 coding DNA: TGTGCCAGCGGATACCGAAATGGCTACACCTTC. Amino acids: CASGYRNGYTF.

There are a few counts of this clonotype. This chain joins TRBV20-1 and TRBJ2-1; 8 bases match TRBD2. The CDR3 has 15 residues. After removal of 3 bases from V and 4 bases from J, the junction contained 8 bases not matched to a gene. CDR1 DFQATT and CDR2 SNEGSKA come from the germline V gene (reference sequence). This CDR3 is CSARDASGFYNEQFF. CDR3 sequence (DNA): TGCAGTGCTAGGGACGCTAGCGGGTTTTACAATGAGCAGTTCTTC.

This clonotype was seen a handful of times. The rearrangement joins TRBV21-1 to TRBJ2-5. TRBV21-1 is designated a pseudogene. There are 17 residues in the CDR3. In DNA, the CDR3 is TGTGCCAGCAGAGAAGACCAGGCAACATCAAACGGGGAGACCCAGTACTTC. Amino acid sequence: CASREDQATSNGETQYF.

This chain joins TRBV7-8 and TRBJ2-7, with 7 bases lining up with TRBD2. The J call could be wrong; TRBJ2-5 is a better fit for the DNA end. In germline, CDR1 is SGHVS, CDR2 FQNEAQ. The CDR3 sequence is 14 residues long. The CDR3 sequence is CASSYAGTIRTQYF. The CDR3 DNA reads TGTGCCAGCAGTTACGCCGGGACTATACGGACCCAGTACTTC.

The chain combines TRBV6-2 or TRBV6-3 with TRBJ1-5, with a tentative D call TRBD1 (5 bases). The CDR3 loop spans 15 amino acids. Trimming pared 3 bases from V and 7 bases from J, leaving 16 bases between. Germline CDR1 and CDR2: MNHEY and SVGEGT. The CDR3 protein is CASSYTWGVRQPQHF. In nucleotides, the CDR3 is TGTGCCAGCAGTTATACGTGGGGGGTAAGGCAGCCCCAGCATTTT.

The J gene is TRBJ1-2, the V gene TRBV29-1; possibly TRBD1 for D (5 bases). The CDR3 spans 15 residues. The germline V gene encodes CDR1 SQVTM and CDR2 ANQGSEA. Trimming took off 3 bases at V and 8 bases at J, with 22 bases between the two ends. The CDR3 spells CSVEWSWGRGLGYTF. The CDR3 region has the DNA TGCAGCGTTGAGTGGAGCTGGGGGAGGGGATTAGGCTACACCTTC.

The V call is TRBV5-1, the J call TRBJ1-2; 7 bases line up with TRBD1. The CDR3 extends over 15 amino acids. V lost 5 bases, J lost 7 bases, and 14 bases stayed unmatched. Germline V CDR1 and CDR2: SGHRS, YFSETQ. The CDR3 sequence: CASRTTGEVSSGYTF. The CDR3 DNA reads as TGCGCCAGCAGAACCACAGGGGAAGTGTCCTCTGGCTACACCTTC.

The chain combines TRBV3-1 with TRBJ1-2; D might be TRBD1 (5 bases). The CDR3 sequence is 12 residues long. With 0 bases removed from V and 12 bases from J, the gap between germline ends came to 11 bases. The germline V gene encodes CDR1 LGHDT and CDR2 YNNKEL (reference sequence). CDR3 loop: CASSQDDRGHTF. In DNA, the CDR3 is TGTGCCAGCAGCCAAGATGATCGGGGCCACACCTTC.

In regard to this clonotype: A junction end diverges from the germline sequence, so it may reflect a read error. Here the CDR3 DNA reads TGCAGCGTTGATGCTAGCGGGGGATTCTACGATGAGCAGTTCTTC. It yields the protein CSVDASGGFYDEQFF. The gene calls are TRBV29-1 and TRBJ2-1, with 10 bases fitting TRBD2. The CDR3 totals 15 residues. Germline lookup yields CDR1 SQVTM and CDR2 ANQGSEA.

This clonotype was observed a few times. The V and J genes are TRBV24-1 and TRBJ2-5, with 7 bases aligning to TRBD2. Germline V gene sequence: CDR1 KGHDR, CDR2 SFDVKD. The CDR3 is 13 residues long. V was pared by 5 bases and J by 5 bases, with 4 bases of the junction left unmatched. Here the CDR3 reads CATSGTSLETQYF. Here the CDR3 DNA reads TGTGCCACCAGTGGGACTAGTCTGGAGACCCAGTACTTC.

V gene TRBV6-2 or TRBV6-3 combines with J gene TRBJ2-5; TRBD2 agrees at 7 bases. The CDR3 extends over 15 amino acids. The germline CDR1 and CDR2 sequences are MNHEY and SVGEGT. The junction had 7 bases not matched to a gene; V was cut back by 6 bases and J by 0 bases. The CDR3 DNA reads TGTGCCAGCAGACGCCGAACTAGCGACCAAGAGACCCAGTACTTC. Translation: CASRRRTSDQETQYF.

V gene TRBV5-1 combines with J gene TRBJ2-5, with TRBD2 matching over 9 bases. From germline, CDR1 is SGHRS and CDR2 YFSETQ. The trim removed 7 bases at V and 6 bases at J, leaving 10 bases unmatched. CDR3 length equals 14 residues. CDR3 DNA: TGCGCCAGCTCCCGTCAGCTAGCGGGGAAGACCCAGTACTTC. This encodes CASSRQLAGKTQYF.

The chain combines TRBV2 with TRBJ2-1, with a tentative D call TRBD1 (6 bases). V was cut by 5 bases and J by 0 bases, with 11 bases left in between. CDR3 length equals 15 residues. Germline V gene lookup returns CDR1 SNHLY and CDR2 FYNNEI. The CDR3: CASSPGTTSYNEQFF. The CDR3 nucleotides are TGTGCCAGCAGTCCAGGGACAACCTCCTACAATGAGCAGTTCTTC.

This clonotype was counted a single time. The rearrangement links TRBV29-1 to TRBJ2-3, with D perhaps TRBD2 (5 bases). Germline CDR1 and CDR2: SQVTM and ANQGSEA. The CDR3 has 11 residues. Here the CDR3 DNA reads TGCAGTATCGGGTGGGAGAATACGCAGTATTTT. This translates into CSIGWENTQYF.

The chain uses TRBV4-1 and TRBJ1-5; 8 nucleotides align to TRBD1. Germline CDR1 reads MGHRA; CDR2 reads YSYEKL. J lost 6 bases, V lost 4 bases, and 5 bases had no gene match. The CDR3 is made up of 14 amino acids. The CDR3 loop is CASSRGQGGQPQHF. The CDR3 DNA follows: TGCGCCAGCAGCCGCGGACAGGGCGGTCAGCCCCAGCATTTT.

The CDR3 loop reads CASSQGAVQPQHF. For the CDR3, the DNA is TGTGCCAGCAGCCAGGGCGCAGTTCAGCCCCAGCATTTT. The chain links TRBV3-1 to TRBJ1-5; D is unclear. Trimming cost V 3 bases and J 6 bases, with 9 bases left between them. CDR3 length: 13 amino acids. Germline loops: CDR1 LGHDT, CDR2 YNNKEL (reference sequence).

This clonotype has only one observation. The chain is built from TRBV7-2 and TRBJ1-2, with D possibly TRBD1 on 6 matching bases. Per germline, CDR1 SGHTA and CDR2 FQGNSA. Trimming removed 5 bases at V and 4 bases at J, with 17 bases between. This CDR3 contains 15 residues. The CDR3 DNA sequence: TGTGCCAGCAGCCCGGACAGCGCCAGCCCCTATGGCTACACCTTC. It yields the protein CASSPDSASPYGYTF.

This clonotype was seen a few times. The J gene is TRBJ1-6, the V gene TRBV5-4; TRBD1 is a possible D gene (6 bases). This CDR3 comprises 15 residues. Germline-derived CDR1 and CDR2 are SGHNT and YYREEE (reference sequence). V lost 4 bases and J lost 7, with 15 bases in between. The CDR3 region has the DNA TGTGCCAGCAGCCAGGACAGACTAGGAAATTCACCCCTCCACTTT. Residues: CASSQDRLGNSPLHF.

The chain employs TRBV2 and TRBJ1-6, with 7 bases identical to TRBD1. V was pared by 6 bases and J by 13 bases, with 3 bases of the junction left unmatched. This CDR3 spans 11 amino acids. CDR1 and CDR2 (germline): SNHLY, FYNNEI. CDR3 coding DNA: TGTGCCAGCAGGACAGGGACTCCCCTCCACTTT. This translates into CASRTGTPLHF.

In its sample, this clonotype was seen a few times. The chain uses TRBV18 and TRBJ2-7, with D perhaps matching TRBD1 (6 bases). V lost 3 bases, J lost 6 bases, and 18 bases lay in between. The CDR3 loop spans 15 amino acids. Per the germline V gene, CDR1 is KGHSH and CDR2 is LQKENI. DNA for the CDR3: TGTGCCAGCTCACCCGGGAACCTCGGGACACGCGAGCAGTACTTC. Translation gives CASSPGNLGTREQYF.

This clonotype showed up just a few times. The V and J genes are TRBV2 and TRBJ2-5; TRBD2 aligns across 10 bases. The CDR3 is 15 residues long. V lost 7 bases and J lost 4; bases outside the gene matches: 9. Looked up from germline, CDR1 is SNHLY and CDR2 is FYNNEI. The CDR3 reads CASTDPGLARETQYF. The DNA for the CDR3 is TGTGCCAGCACCGATCCGGGACTAGCGCGAGAGACCCAGTACTTC.

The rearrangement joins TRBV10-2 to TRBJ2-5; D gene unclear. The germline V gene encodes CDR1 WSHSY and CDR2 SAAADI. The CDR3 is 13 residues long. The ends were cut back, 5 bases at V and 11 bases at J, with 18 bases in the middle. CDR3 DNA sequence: TGCGCCAGCAGTCTCCCGATAAGGAATGAGCAGTACTTC. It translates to CASSLPIRNEQYF.

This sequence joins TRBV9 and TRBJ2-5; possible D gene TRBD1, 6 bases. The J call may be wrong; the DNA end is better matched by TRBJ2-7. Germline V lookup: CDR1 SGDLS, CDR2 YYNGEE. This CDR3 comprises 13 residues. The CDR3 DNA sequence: TGTGCCAGCAGCGTAACAGGGTTGGACGAGCAGTACTTC. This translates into CASSVTGLDEQYF.

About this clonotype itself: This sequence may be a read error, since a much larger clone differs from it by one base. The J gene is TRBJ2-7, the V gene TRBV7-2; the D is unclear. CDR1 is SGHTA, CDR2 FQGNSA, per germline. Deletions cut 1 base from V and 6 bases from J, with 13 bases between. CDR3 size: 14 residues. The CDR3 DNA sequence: TGTGCCAGCAGCTTAGGGGCTAGTAGTGGCGAGCAGTACTTC. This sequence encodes CASSLGASSGEQYF.

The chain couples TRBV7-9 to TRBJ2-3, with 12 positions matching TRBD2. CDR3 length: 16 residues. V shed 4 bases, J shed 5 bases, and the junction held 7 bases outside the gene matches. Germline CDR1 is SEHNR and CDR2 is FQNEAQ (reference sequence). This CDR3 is CASSYNLAGGRDTQYF. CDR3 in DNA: TGTGCCAGCAGCTACAATCTAGCGGGGGGGCGAGATACGCAGTATTTT.

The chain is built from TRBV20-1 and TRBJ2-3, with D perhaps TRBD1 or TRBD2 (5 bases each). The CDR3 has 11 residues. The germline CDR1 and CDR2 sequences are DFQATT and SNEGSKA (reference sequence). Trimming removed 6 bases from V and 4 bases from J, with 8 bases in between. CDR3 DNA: TGCAGTGCCGGGGACCCAGATACGCAGTATTTT. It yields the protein CSAGDPDTQYF.

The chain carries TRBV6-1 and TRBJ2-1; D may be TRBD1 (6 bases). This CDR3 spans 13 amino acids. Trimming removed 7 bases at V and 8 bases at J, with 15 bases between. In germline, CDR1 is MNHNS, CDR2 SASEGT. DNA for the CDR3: TGTGCCAGCAAGTGGGGGCTAAGTGATGAGCAGTTCTTC. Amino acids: CASKWGLSDEQFF.

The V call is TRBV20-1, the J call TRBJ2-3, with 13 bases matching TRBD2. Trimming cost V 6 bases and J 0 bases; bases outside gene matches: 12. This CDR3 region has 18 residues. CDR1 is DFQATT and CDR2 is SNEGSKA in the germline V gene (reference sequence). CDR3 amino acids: CSAPPTSGGPLSTDTQYF. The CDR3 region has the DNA TGCAGTGCCCCTCCGACTAGCGGGGGGCCTCTTAGCACAGATACGCAGTATTTT.

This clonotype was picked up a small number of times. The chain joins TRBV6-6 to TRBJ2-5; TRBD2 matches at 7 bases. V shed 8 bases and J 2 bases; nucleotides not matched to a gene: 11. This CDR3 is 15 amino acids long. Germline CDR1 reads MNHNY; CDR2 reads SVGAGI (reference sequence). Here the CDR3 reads CASQQSGAYQETQYF. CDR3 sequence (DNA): TGTGCCAGCCAGCAGAGCGGGGCTTATCAAGAGACCCAGTACTTC.